This T cell receptor (beta chain) was retrieved from a study of blood T cell repertoires in COVID-19. As for the study in general: Material from acute and convalescent COVID-19 was sourced from the United States, Italy and Spain. PBMCs, B-cell-depleted T cells, or T cells provided the cDNA or gDNA that made up the material.

Germline V gene sequence: CDR1 MRHNA, CDR2 SNTAGT. V lost 5 bases and J lost 8; bases outside the gene matches: 4. This CDR3 comprises 12 residues. Clones were read by immunoSEQ multiplex PCR, and TCRdb kept only the in-frame ones, dropping some. The sample yields about 81,000 clones, more than 80% seen once. The chain combines TRBV6-4 with TRBJ2-3; 7 nucleotides align to TRBD2. The source is a human donor in a cohort sampled during active COVID-19. Input material: peripheral blood. CDR3 amino acids: CASSWGGVTQYF. Here the CDR3 DNA reads TGTGCCAGCAGTTGGGGGGGTGTTACGCAGTATTTT.